Presented here are 30 T cell receptor beta chains from one specimen sequenced in a study of T cell responses to AZD1222 COVID-19 vaccine. Clones were read by immunoSEQ multiplex PCR, and TCRdb kept only the in-frame ones, dropping some. The sample yields about 150,000 clones, about 90% seen once. The input for sequencing was peripheral blood, taken 28 days after the second AZD1222 dose. All receptors come from an adult who received the AZD1222 COVID-19 vaccine.

The chain joins TRBV7-2 to TRBJ2-2; unclear D gene. Germline V gives CDR1 SGHTA, CDR2 FQGNSA. The germline V and J ends were trimmed by 2 bases and 3 bases, with 10 bases remaining between them. This CDR3 contains 15 residues. CDR3 nucleotides: TGTGCCAGCAGCTTAAGACGGGTCGACACCGGGGAGCTGTTTTTT. It yields the protein CASSLRRVDTGELFF. Based on the CDR3 plus reference TRBV7-2 and TRBJ2-2, the full variable domain is GAGVSQSPSNKVTEKGKDVELRCDPISGHTALYWYRQSLGQGLEFLIYFQGNSAPDKSGLPSDRFSAERTGGSVSTLTIQRTQQEDSAVYLCASSLRRVDTGELFFGEGSRLTVL.

The chain carries TRBV5-1 and TRBJ2-5, with a tentative D call TRBD2 (5 bases). CDR1 SGHRS and CDR2 YFSETQ come from the germline V gene. The CDR3 covers 13 residues. With 2 bases removed from V and 5 bases from J, the gap between germline ends came to 10 bases. The chain's CDR3 is CASSFGRTETQYF. DNA for the CDR3: TGCGCCAGCAGCTTTGGGAGAACGGAGACCCAGTACTTC.

This clone appeared a few times. This sequence joins TRBV3-1 (or the pseudogene TRBV3-2) and TRBJ2-1; 11 nucleotides line up with TRBD2. The CDR3 has 15 amino acids. Germline CDR1 reads LGHDT; CDR2 reads YNNKEL (reference sequence). V lost 4 bases and J lost 6; bases outside the gene matches: 5. CDR3 protein: CASSPIAGGVNEQFF. The CDR3, as DNA: TGTGCCAGCAGCCCTATAGCGGGGGGGGTCAATGAGCAGTTCTTC.

The CDR3 nucleotides read TGTGCCAGCAGCGTAGCTTTGCGGGGGGCCGACAATGAGCAGTTCTTC. Translated, it gives CASSVALRGADNEQFF. This rearrangement joins TRBV9 to TRBJ2-1, with 8 bases fitting TRBD2. The CDR3 has 16 amino acids. The germline CDR1 and CDR2 sequences are SGDLS and YYNGEE. V shed 0 bases and J 5 bases; nucleotides not matched to a gene: 7.

The J gene is TRBJ2-1, the V gene TRBV27, with TRBD2 matching over 11 bases. Trimming took 5 bases from V and 6 from J; bases not matched to a gene: 6. Looked up from germline, CDR1 is MNHEY and CDR2 is SMNVEV (reference sequence). The CDR3 contains 15 residues. The CDR3 reads CASSPLAGGSNEQFF. In DNA form, the CDR3 reads TGTGCCAGCAGTCCTCTAGCGGGGGGATCCAATGAGCAGTTCTTC.

The V gene is TRBV2, the J gene TRBJ2-5, with a weak D call TRBD2 (5 bases). V was clipped by 9 bases and J by 2 bases, with 10 bases between them. The V gene's germline CDR1 is SNHLY and CDR2 FYNNEI. The CDR3 is made up of 12 amino acids. The DNA of the CDR3 is TGTGCCAGAGGACTCGCGCAAGAGACCCAGTACTTC. Encoded protein: CARGLAQETQYF.

The rearrangement links TRBV19 to TRBJ2-5; perhaps TRBD2 as D (5 bases). This CDR3 is built from 14 residues. Looked up from germline, CDR1 is LNHDA and CDR2 is SQIVND (reference sequence). Trimming shortened V by 1 base and J by 4 bases, and 10 bases separated the two germline ends. The CDR3 coding sequence is TGTGCCAGTAGTATAGGGAGGCAGAGAGAGACCCAGTACTTC. Translating it yields CASSIGRQRETQYF.

This chain connects TRBV3-1 (or the pseudogene TRBV3-2) to TRBJ1-4; D is possibly TRBD1 (5 bases). The CDR3 is 14 amino acids. Germline V lookup: CDR1 LGHDT, CDR2 YNNKEL (reference sequence). Trimming took 2 bases from V and 7 from J, leaving 11 bases between them. The CDR3 region is CASSQRGRGEKLFF. CDR3 nucleotide sequence: TGTGCCAGCAGCCAACGGGGGAGAGGTGAAAAACTGTTTTTT.

The sample holds a few counts of this clone. The rearrangement links TRBV2 to TRBJ1-2, with D perhaps TRBD1 (6 bases). V shed 2 bases and J shed 6 bases, with 22 bases lying between them. The CDR3 consists of 17 residues. Germline-derived CDR1 and CDR2 are SNHLY and FYNNEI. The CDR3 loop is CASSESAGRGILHGYTF. CDR3 nucleotide sequence: TGTGCCAGCAGTGAATCGGCCGGCAGGGGCATTCTCCATGGCTACACCTTC.

This rearrangement joins TRBV7-2 to TRBJ2-5; unclear D gene. This CDR3 has 13 residues. The germline V gene encodes CDR1 SGHTA and CDR2 FQGNSA. V lost 1 base and J lost 2, with 5 bases in between. The CDR3 DNA reads TGTGCCAGCAGCTTAGTGATACAAGAGACCCAGTACTTC. Protein: CASSLVIQETQYF.

CDR3 sequence (DNA): TGTGCCACCAGTGACCCGCCAGGGAACGAGCAGTACTTC. Residues: CATSDPPGNEQYF. V usage is TRBV24-1 and J usage is TRBJ2-7; D perhaps matches TRBD1 (5 bases). The V gene's germline CDR1 is KGHDR and CDR2 SFDVKD. CDR3 size: 13 residues. V was trimmed by 4 bases and J by 5 bases, leaving 11 bases between them.

This rearrangement joins TRBV9 to TRBJ2-5; D might be TRBD2 (6 bases). V was trimmed by 2 bases and J by 5 bases, leaving 10 bases between them. Germline CDR1 is SGDLS and CDR2 is YYNGEE. This CDR3 region has 13 residues. CDR3 sequence (DNA): TGTGCCAGCAGCGTCAATGGGGGGGAGACCCAGTACTTC. It codes for CASSVNGGETQYF.

V and J are TRBV5-4 and TRBJ1-5, with TRBD1 as a possible D gene (5 bases). Germline V lookup: CDR1 SGHNT, CDR2 YYREEE (reference sequence). This CDR3 has 14 amino acids. V lost 2 bases and J lost 7, with 13 bases in between. The CDR3 DNA is TGTGCCAGCAGCTTACGCGGGGGAGGGCAGCCCCAGCATTTT. It codes for CASSLRGGGQPQHF.

This chain joins TRBV3-1 (or the pseudogene TRBV3-2) and TRBJ2-3; unclear D gene. The CDR3 loop spans 12 amino acids. Germline CDR1 LGHDT, CDR2 YNNKEL (reference sequence). V dropped 5 bases and J dropped 3 bases, with 6 bases sitting between them. CDR3 nucleotide sequence: TGTGCCAGCAGCTCATATACAGATACGCAGTATTTT. The encoded protein is CASSSYTDTQYF.

V and J are TRBV28 and TRBJ2-7; TRBD1 agrees at 7 bases. With V trimmed by 6 bases and J by 4 bases, 15 bases remained unmatched. The CDR3 contains 16 residues. Per germline, CDR1 MDHEN and CDR2 SYDVKM. The CDR3, as DNA: TGTGCCAGCAGACCCGGACAGGCCCCTAGTAATTACGAGCAGTACTTC. It specifies CASRPGQAPSNYEQYF.

The V and J genes are TRBV7-9 and TRBJ2-3; maybe TRBD2 (6 bases). Trimming removed 5 bases at V and 7 bases at J, with 16 bases between. In germline, CDR1 is SEHNR, CDR2 FQNEAQ (reference sequence). This CDR3 comprises 14 residues. As DNA, the CDR3 is TGTGCCAGCAGCACACCCGGCGGGAAAAATACGCAGTATTTT. This gives the protein CASSTPGGKNTQYF.

The chain links TRBV18 to TRBJ2-5; D call uncertain. The CDR3 runs 11 residues. From germline, CDR1 is KGHSH and CDR2 LQKENI. V was cut by 3 bases and J by 5 bases, with 4 bases left in between. The chain's CDR3 is CASSPWETQYF. CDR3 in DNA: TGTGCCAGCTCACCGTGGGAGACCCAGTACTTC.

The chain combines TRBV10-3 with TRBJ2-1; possibly TRBD1 for D (6 bases). There are 14 residues in the CDR3. Germline V CDR1 and CDR2: ENHRY, SYGVKD. V was trimmed by 6 bases and J by 6 bases, leaving 15 bases between them. The CDR3 DNA follows: TGTGCCATCAGCGGGACATCCCCCCCCAATGAGCAGTTCTTC. This translates into CAISGTSPPNEQFF.

This chain links TRBV27 with TRBJ2-1; D tentatively reads TRBD1 or TRBD2 (5 bases each). Germline CDR1 MNHEY, CDR2 SMNVEV (reference sequence). The CDR3 spans 12 residues. The V and J ends lost 3 bases and 10 bases respectively, with 10 bases between them. The CDR3 here is CASSFGTGEQFF. As DNA, the CDR3 is TGTGCCAGCAGTTTCGGGACGGGAGAGCAGTTCTTC.

This chain uses TRBV7-3 with TRBJ2-1, with D perhaps assigned TRBD1 or TRBD2 (6 bases each). The CDR3 has 15 residues. Trimming left V 0 bases short and J 9 bases short, with 15 bases between. Per germline, CDR1 SGHTA and CDR2 FQGTGA. In DNA form, the CDR3 reads TGTGCCAGCAGCTTAACTAGGGGGGAGATTAGTGAGCAGTTCTTC. Its translation: CASSLTRGEISEQFF. Filled out from reference TRBV7-3 and TRBJ2-1, the complete variable domain reads GAGVSQTPSNKVTEKGKYVELRCDPISGHTALYWYRQSLGQGPEFLIYFQGTGAADDSGLPNDRFFAVRPEGSVSTLKIQRTERGDSAVYLCASSLTRGEISEQFFGPGTRLTVL.

The chain is built from TRBV7-8 and TRBJ1-1; weak D call: TRBD1 (6 bases). In germline, CDR1 is SGHVS, CDR2 FQNEAQ. Deletions cut 2 bases from V and 1 base from J, with 8 bases between. This CDR3 contains 14 residues. CDR3 nucleotides: TGTGCCAGCAGCTTATTGGACAGGAACACTGAAGCTTTCTTT. Translating it yields CASSLLDRNTEAFF.

The rearrangement uses TRBV19 and TRBJ1-2, with D unclear. The CDR3 totals 14 residues. Germline CDR1 reads LNHDA; CDR2 reads SQIVND (reference sequence). The V gene lost 2 bases and the J gene lost 7 bases, with 14 bases spanning the gap. The CDR3 here is CASSIHAGIPGYTF. The DNA for the CDR3 is TGTGCCAGTAGTATACATGCGGGTATCCCTGGCTACACCTTC.

This chain connects TRBV7-9 to TRBJ2-7, with a weak D call TRBD1 (6 bases). CDR1 and CDR2 from the germline V gene are SEHNR and FQNEAQ (reference sequence). The V and J ends lost 5 bases and 5 bases respectively, with 16 bases between them. The CDR3 loop spans 14 amino acids. This chain's CDR3 is CASSHEQGVDEQYF. CDR3 bases: TGTGCCAGCAGCCACGAACAGGGTGTCGACGAGCAGTACTTC.

This chain links TRBV13 with TRBJ2-1; TRBD1 agrees at 9 bases. CDR3 size: 14 residues. The trim removed 5 bases at V and 5 bases at J, leaving 4 bases unmatched. Looked up from germline, CDR1 is PRHDT and CDR2 is FYEKMQ (reference sequence). The CDR3 nucleotides read TGTGCCAGCAGCATGGGACAGGGCGACAATGAGCAGTTCTTC. This sequence encodes CASSMGQGDNEQFF.

This clone was detected only once. The CDR3 DNA follows: TGTGCCAGCAGCCCCATTACAGGGGGCTCTACTGAAGCTTTCTTT. Its protein is CASSPITGGSTEAFF. The chain recombines TRBV11-3 with TRBJ1-1; 9 bases are shared with TRBD1. This CDR3 is built from 15 residues. The V and J ends lost 5 bases and 5 bases, in that order; junction bases with no gene match: 9. Looked up from germline, CDR1 is SGHNT and CDR2 is YENEEA.

In nucleotides, the CDR3 is TGTGCCAGCAGCGTAGCAGTTGTTTCAGATACGCAGTATTTT. Protein sequence: CASSVAVVSDTQYF. J is TRBJ2-3 and V is TRBV9, with unresolved D. Deletions cut 0 bases from V and 4 bases from J, with 9 bases between. Germline CDR1 is SGDLS and CDR2 is YYNGEE. The CDR3 length is 14 residues. Full variable domain (outside the CDR3, taken from reference TRBV9 and TRBJ2-3): DSGVTQTPKHLITATGQRVTLRCSPRSGDLSVYWYQQSLDQGLQFLIQYYNGEERAKGNILERFSAQQFPDLHSELNLSSLELGDSALYFCASSVAVVSDTQYFGPGTRLTVL.

The V call is TRBV7-9, the J call TRBJ2-1; TRBD2 matches 7 bases. Per the germline V gene, CDR1 is SEHNR and CDR2 is FQNEAQ (reference sequence). The junction had 14 bases not matched to a gene; V was cut back by 2 bases and J by 13 bases. The CDR3 loop spans 15 amino acids. In nucleotides, the CDR3 is TGTGCCAGCAGCTTACGTAGGCGGGAGAATCCAGGTCAGTTCTTC. Translation gives CASSLRRRENPGQFF.

The chain is built from TRBV15 and TRBJ1-5; TRBD1 agrees at 8 bases. Germline loops: CDR1 LNHNV, CDR2 YYDKDF (reference sequence). This CDR3 spans 14 amino acids. Trimming removed 8 bases from V and 3 bases from J; junction bases left unmatched: 6. The CDR3 DNA sequence: TGTGCCACCGAAATGACAGGGGTCAATCAGCCCCAGCATTTT. Translating it yields CATEMTGVNQPQHF.

V usage is TRBV11-2 and J usage is TRBJ2-5, with 8 bases lining up with TRBD2. V shed 4 bases and J 13 bases; nucleotides not matched to a gene: 14. Germline V lookup: CDR1 SGHAT, CDR2 FQNNGV. The CDR3 consists of 14 residues. The CDR3 reads CASSSMSGGTGSYF. CDR3 nucleotide sequence: TGTGCCAGCAGCTCCATGAGCGGGGGCACCGGCTCGTACTTC.

This chain joins TRBV27 and TRBJ2-1, with 8 bases matching TRBD2. Germline trimming cut 3 bases from V and 7 bases from J; bases unmatched to any gene: 8. This CDR3 has 15 residues. The germline V gene has CDR1 MNHEY and CDR2 SMNVEV (reference sequence). The CDR3 sequence is CASSFGLAGWNEQFF. The CDR3 bases are TGTGCCAGCAGTTTTGGACTAGCCGGTTGGAATGAGCAGTTCTTC.